The 28 T cell receptor beta chains given below trace back to one sample, sequenced in a study of neurological immune-mediated disorders. TCRdb reanalysed the 5' RACE reads using MiXCR and keeps one entry per CDR3 protein. The repertoire has 30,000 to 45,000 distinct CDR3 sequences, 9.5% to 13% of them found once; the top ten carry over 3.5%. The sample taken for sequencing was CD4+ T cells from blood. The receptors stem from a woman younger than 45 with HTLV-1-associated myelopathy (HAM/TSP).

In its sample, this clonotype was seen many times. V gene TRBV27 combines with J gene TRBJ2-7; 7 bases are a match to TRBD2. Germline trimming cut 8 bases from V and 6 bases from J; bases unmatched to any gene: 16. Germline lookup yields CDR1 MNHEY and CDR2 SMNVEV (reference sequence). CDR3 length equals 15 residues. The CDR3 nucleotides read TGTGCCAGCGGCCCCGCGACGGGGGGAAGAGGCGAGCAGTACTTC. It is translated as CASGPATGGRGEQYF.

This clonotype was detected many times. The V call is TRBV6-1, the J call TRBJ1-1; maybe TRBD1 (6 bases). Trimming removed 10 bases from V and 6 bases from J, with 18 bases in between. From germline, CDR1 is MNHNS and CDR2 SASEGT. This CDR3 has 13 residues. The CDR3 reads CATRPGAGPEAFF. The CDR3 nucleotides read TGTGCCACCCGTCCGGGGGCAGGTCCTGAAGCTTTCTTT.

This clonotype was recorded at least ten times. V and J are TRBV5-1 and TRBJ1-1; D is uncertain. CDR1 and CDR2 (germline): SGHRS, YFSETQ. The V and J ends lost 1 base and 0 bases respectively, with 7 bases between them. The length of the CDR3 is 14 residues. CDR3 nucleotide sequence: TGCGCCAGCAGCTTGCAGGAATTGAACACTGAAGCTTTCTTT. The encoded protein is CASSLQELNTEAFF.

This clonotype was seen repeatedly, ten times or more. The rearrangement links TRBV20-1 to TRBJ1-6, with 8 bases fitting TRBD1. The CDR3 has 18 amino acids. The germline CDR1 and CDR2 sequences are DFQATT and SNEGSKA (reference sequence). Trimming at V came to 0 bases and at J to 7 bases, leaving 14 bases not matched to a gene. This CDR3 reads CSARDPRQGARTNSPLHF. As DNA, the CDR3 is TGCAGTGCTAGAGATCCGAGGCAGGGGGCAAGGACGAATTCACCCCTCCACTTT.

V usage is TRBV28 and J usage is TRBJ1-1; 10 nucleotides line up with TRBD1. CDR1 MDHEN and CDR2 SYDVKM come from the germline V gene. With 4 bases clipped from V and 0 bases from J, the junction kept 11 bases outside the gene matches. The CDR3 contains 18 residues. The CDR3 reads CASSSSGQGQRMNTEAFF. CDR3 nucleotides: TGTGCCAGCAGTTCCTCGGGACAGGGGCAAAGAATGAACACTGAAGCTTTCTTT.

This clonotype has a count of ten or more. CDR3 nucleotide sequence: TGTGCCAGCAGTGAAACGGGACAGCCGAACACTGAAGCTTTCTTT. Protein product: CASSETGQPNTEAFF. The V gene is TRBV12-3 or TRBV12-4, the J gene TRBJ1-1; TRBD1 aligns across 7 bases. V was clipped by 5 bases and J by 1 base; unmatched bases: 7. The CDR3 covers 15 residues.

This clonotype was observed many times. This rearrangement joins TRBV20-1 to TRBJ2-3; D perhaps matches TRBD1 (6 bases). Germline V gene data show CDR1 as DFQATT and CDR2 as SNEGSKA (reference sequence). V was pared by 4 bases and J by 3 bases, with 11 bases between. There are 13 residues in the CDR3. The CDR3 reads CSAKKGQTDTQYF. In DNA, the CDR3 is TGCAGTGCTAAAAAAGGACAGACAGATACGCAGTATTTT.

This clonotype came up many times. The chain links TRBV10-3 to TRBJ2-4; 12 bases map to TRBD2. V was pared by 9 bases and J by 0 bases, with 3 bases of the junction left unmatched. Germline V CDR1 and CDR2: ENHRY, SYGVKD. The CDR3 covers 15 residues. The CDR3 DNA follows: TGTGCCATGCGACTAGCGGGGGTAGCCAAAAACATTCAGTACTTC. It codes for CAMRLAGVAKNIQYF.

This clonotype was detected many times. The chain carries TRBV7-3 and TRBJ2-3; D is undetermined. V lost 1 base and J lost 2, with 10 bases in between. The CDR3 spans 15 residues. CDR1 is SGHTA and CDR2 is FQGTGA in the germline V gene. The CDR3 protein is CASSLSITDTDTQYF. CDR3 DNA: TGTGCCAGCAGCTTAAGCATTACAGACACAGATACGCAGTATTTT. The full variable domain, its missing parts supplied by reference TRBV7-3 and TRBJ2-3, is GAGVSQTPSNKVTEKGKYVELRCDPISGHTALYWYRQSLGQGPEFLIYFQGTGAADDSGLPNDRFFAVRPEGSVSTLKIQRTERGDSAVYLCASSLSITDTDTQYFGPGTRLTVL.

This clonotype has at least ten counts. The chain links TRBV5-1 to TRBJ2-7; maybe TRBD1 (6 bases). The CDR3 extends over 19 amino acids. Germline CDR1 reads SGHRS; CDR2 reads YFSETQ. V dropped 4 bases and J dropped 0 bases, with 26 bases sitting between them. The CDR3 DNA sequence: TGCGCCAGCAGCAACGACTCCTATGACAGGCTACTTAACTCCTACGAGCAGTACTTC. The encoded protein is CASSNDSYDRLLNSYEQYF.

This clonotype turned up a few times. The chain combines TRBV5-1 with TRBJ2-2; perhaps TRBD1 as D (5 bases). Germline CDR1 and CDR2: SGHRS and YFSETQ. The CDR3 has 15 amino acids. Trimming left V 1 base short and J 4 bases short, with 11 bases between. DNA for the CDR3: TGCGCCAGCAGCTTGAGGGCAGGGTCCACCGGGGAGCTGTTTTTT. It translates to CASSLRAGSTGELFF.

This clonotype was recorded at least ten times. The rearrangement joins TRBV15 to TRBJ1-2; D is perhaps TRBD1 (5 bases). Per germline, CDR1 LNHNV and CDR2 YYDKDF (reference sequence). V was shortened by 0 bases and J by 1 base, with 9 bases between the two germline ends. CDR3 length: 15 amino acids. DNA for the CDR3: TGTGCCACCAGCAGAGATCCGGGACTTAACTATGGCTACACCTTC. Protein product: CATSRDPGLNYGYTF.

The sample holds many counts of this clonotype. This chain uses TRBV5-1 with TRBJ1-2; D gene unclear. Trimming took off 0 bases at V and 4 bases at J, with 10 bases between the two ends. The germline gives CDR1 SGHRS, CDR2 YFSETQ. The CDR3 totals 14 residues. The CDR3 coding sequence is TGCGCCAGCAGCTTGGATCATGCGGCCTATGGCTACACCTTC. Protein product: CASSLDHAAYGYTF.

This clonotype showed up many times. The chain couples TRBV20-1 to TRBJ2-1; TRBD2 aligns across 11 bases. This CDR3 region has 14 residues. J was trimmed by 3 bases and V by 5 bases; bases with no gene match: 3. From germline, CDR1 is DFQATT and CDR2 SNEGSKA (reference sequence). CDR3 in amino acids: CSALAGGNYNEQFF. The CDR3 coding sequence is TGCAGTGCTTTAGCGGGGGGGAACTACAATGAGCAGTTCTTC.

This clonotype was observed many times. V and J are TRBV10-3 and TRBJ2-1, with 10 bases identical to TRBD2. CDR1 is ENHRY and CDR2 is SYGVKD in the germline V gene. This CDR3 contains 14 residues. V lost 5 bases, J lost 8 bases, and 6 bases stayed unmatched. CDR3 protein: CAISSSGGAYEQFF. For the CDR3, the DNA is TGTGCCATCAGTTCCAGCGGGGGGGCCTATGAGCAGTTCTTC.

This clonotype was picked up many times. This sequence joins TRBV7-9 and TRBJ2-3; TRBD1 agrees at 8 bases. Germline CDR1 reads SEHNR; CDR2 reads FQNEAQ (reference sequence). The CDR3 is 15 residues long. Trimming took 6 bases from V and 1 from J; bases not matched to a gene: 6. This chain's CDR3 is CASRFDRGGTDTQYF. CDR3 DNA sequence: TGTGCCAGCAGATTCGACAGGGGCGGCACAGATACGCAGTATTTT.

In this sample, this clonotype is medium-sized (0.01 to 0.1%). The chain uses TRBV20-1 and TRBJ2-3; unclear D gene. Germline CDR1 and CDR2: DFQATT and SNEGSKA (reference sequence). V was pared by 2 bases and J by 0 bases, with 6 bases between. The CDR3 loop spans 13 amino acids. The DNA of the CDR3 is TGCAGTGCTAGATCAGTGAGCACAGATACGCAGTATTTT. Translation: CSARSVSTDTQYF.

In its sample, this clonotype is medium-sized. For the CDR3, the DNA is TGTGCCAGCAGCTTAGCGCGGGGTAGCGGGGAGGCGCAGTATTTT. Translating gives CASSLARGSGEAQYF. This chain connects TRBV7-2 to TRBJ2-3; 8 positions match TRBD2. With V trimmed by 0 bases and J by 10 bases, 9 bases remained unmatched. The CDR3 has 15 amino acids. Per germline, CDR1 SGHTA and CDR2 FQGNSA.

This clonotype was observed many times. The chain is built from TRBV5-1 and TRBJ2-7, with 11 bases matching TRBD1. The CDR3 is made up of 14 amino acids. Germline V gene data show CDR1 as SGHRS and CDR2 as YFSETQ. With V trimmed by 4 bases and J by 2 bases, 2 bases remained unmatched. The CDR3 DNA follows: TGCGCCAGCAGCGGGGGACAGGGGGCCTACGAGCAGTACTTC. This sequence encodes CASSGGQGAYEQYF.

This clonotype was seen repeatedly, ten times or more. V usage is TRBV7-2 and J usage is TRBJ1-1, with a tentative D call TRBD1 (6 bases). The CDR3 has 15 residues. Trimming removed 6 bases at V and 0 bases at J, with 14 bases between. Germline assignment: CDR1 SGHTA and CDR2 FQGNSA. The CDR3 reads CASRIGTTMNTEAFF. DNA of the CDR3: TGTGCCAGCAGGATCGGGACAACCATGAACACTGAAGCTTTCTTT.

This clonotype appeared many times. The chain carries TRBV7-8 and TRBJ1-1; 7 nucleotides align to TRBD1. From germline, CDR1 is SGHVS and CDR2 FQNEAQ. This CDR3 contains 15 residues. V trimming: 2 bases; J trimming: 0 bases; junction bases outside the gene matches: 3. CDR3 in amino acids: CASSLRQGLNTEAFF. The CDR3 DNA follows: TGTGCCAGCAGCTTACGACAGGGACTGAACACTGAAGCTTTCTTT.

This clonotype occurred many times. This CDR3 reads CSAASMAGDYGYTF. The CDR3 nucleotides are TGCAGTGCCGCTAGTATGGCAGGGGACTATGGCTACACCTTC. The chain uses TRBV20-1 and TRBJ1-2, with a possible D match to TRBD1 (6 bases). Germline V gene sequence: CDR1 DFQATT, CDR2 SNEGSKA (reference sequence). This CDR3 contains 14 residues. Trimming left V 6 bases short and J 3 bases short, with 17 bases between.

This clonotype occurred many times. This chain joins TRBV5-1 and TRBJ2-1, with D maybe TRBD2 (6 bases). Germline CDR1 is SGHRS and CDR2 is YFSETQ. The CDR3 runs 15 residues. Trimming took 4 bases from V and 6 from J, leaving 17 bases between them. The CDR3 reads CASSPSGGRVNEQFF. The DNA for the CDR3 is TGCGCCAGCAGCCCCTCCGGGGGACGGGTCAATGAGCAGTTCTTC.

The chain employs TRBV24-1 and TRBJ2-1; 11 bases map to TRBD1. The germline CDR1 and CDR2 sequences are KGHDR and SFDVKD. After removal of 7 bases from V and 9 bases from J, the junction contained 10 bases not matched to a gene. The CDR3 has 15 amino acids. CDR3 in amino acids: CATSAGQGVGGEQFF. In DNA, the CDR3 is TGTGCCACCAGCGCGGGACAGGGGGTAGGAGGTGAGCAGTTCTTC.

This clonotype was seen at least ten times. This chain links TRBV15 with TRBJ2-3; D remains ambiguous. Germline-derived CDR1 and CDR2 are LNHNV and YYDKDF (reference sequence). V was pared by 4 bases and J by 4 bases, with 9 bases between. CDR3 length equals 13 residues. CDR3 sequence reads: CATSKKPADTQYF. The CDR3, as DNA: TGTGCCACCAGCAAAAAGCCGGCAGATACGCAGTATTTT.

This clonotype occurred many times. The chain uses TRBV10-3 and TRBJ1-3; 10 bases line up with TRBD1. Trimming cost V 0 bases and J 0 bases; bases outside gene matches: 8. CDR3 length: 19 residues. Germline CDR1 reads ENHRY; CDR2 reads SYGVKD. CDR3 sequence reads: CAISESPMGQGFSGNTIYF. CDR3 sequence (DNA): TGTGCCATCAGTGAGTCACCTATGGGACAGGGGTTCTCTGGAAACACCATATATTTT.

As for this clonotype: One junction end disagrees with the germline gene, perhaps due to a read error. J is TRBJ2-1 and V is TRBV12-3 or TRBV12-4, with D possibly TRBD2 on 6 matching bases. The length of the CDR3 is 11 residues. CDR3 sequence (DNA): TGTGCCAGCAGCTGGGGGGATGAGAAGTTCTTC. This sequence encodes CASSWGDEKFF.

This clonotype appeared many times. This chain connects TRBV5-1 to TRBJ2-1; the match to TRBD1 covers 9 bases. J lost 7 bases, V lost 7 bases, and 9 bases had no gene match. Germline values: CDR1 SGHRS, CDR2 YFSETQ. The CDR3 is 14 amino acids. CDR3 sequence (DNA): TGCGCCAGCGGCTCAACAGGGGGCATAAATGAGCAGTTCTTC. It translates to CASGSTGGINEQFF.